This TCR beta chain was sequenced for a study of radiation and T cells in renal cell carcinoma. Whole-study results and caveats: In blood, top tumor clones expanded by 2 weeks, shrinking by 4.

On this clone: Its target is not known.

Germline V gene data show CDR1 as GTSNPN and CDR2 as SVGIG (reference sequence). There are 14 residues in the CDR3. V lost 3 bases, J lost 0 bases, and 6 bases lay in between. As to time point: baseline pretreatment blood. As for treatment: 15 Gy SBRT to primary tumor, nephrectomy 4 weeks later. Generated by immunoSEQ multiplex PCR, the TCRdb table keeps only in-frame clones and is missing some. Among 130,000 to 150,000 clones listed, roughly 88% were seen once. The sample consisted of blood, taken from a patient whose treatment included radiotherapy and nephrectomy. This clonotype originated in a woman in her fifties or sixties with renal cell carcinoma. This chain joins TRBV30 and TRBJ2-6; D not resolved. This CDR3 is CAWRTFSGANVLTF. The DNA for the CDR3 is TGTGCCTGGAGAACTTTCTCTGGGGCCAACGTCCTGACTTTC.